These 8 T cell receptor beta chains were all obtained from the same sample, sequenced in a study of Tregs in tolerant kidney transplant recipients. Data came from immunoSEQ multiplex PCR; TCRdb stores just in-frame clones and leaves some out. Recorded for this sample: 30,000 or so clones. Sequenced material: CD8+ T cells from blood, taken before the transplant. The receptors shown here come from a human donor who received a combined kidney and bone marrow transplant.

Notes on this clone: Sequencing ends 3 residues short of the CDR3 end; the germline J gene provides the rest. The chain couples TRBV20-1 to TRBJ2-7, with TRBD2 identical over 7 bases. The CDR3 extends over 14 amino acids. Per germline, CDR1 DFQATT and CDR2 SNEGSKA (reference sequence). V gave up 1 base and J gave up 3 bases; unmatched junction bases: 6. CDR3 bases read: TGCAGTGCTAGAGGGACTAGGTTTCTCTACGAG. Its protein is CSARGTRFLYE. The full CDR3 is CSARGTRFLYEQYF.

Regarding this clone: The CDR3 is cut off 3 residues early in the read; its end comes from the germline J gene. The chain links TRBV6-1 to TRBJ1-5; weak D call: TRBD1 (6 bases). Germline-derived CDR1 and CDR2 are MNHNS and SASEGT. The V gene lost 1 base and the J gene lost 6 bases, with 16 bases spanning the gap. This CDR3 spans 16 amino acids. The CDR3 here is CASSEGGGGGLQPQHF. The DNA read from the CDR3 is TGTGCCAGCAGTGAAGGTGGCGGCGGGGGGCTTCAGCCC.

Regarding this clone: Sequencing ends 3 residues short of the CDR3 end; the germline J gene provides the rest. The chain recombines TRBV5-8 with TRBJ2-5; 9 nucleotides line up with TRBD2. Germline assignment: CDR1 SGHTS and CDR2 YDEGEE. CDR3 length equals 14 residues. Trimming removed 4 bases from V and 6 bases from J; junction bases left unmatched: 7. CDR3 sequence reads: CASSRNSGSQTQYF. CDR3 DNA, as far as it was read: TGTGCCAGCAGCCGCAATAGCGGGAGTCAGACC.

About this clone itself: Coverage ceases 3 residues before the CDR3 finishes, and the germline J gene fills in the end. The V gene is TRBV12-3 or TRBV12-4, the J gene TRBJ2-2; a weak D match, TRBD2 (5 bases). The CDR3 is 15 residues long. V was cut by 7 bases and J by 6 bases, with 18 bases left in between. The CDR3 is CASTGEGALSGELFF. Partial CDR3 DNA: TGTGCCAGCACCGGCGAGGGCGCGTTGTCCGGGGAG.

The sequenced part of the CDR3 DNA is TGTGCCAGCTCACCATCTACAGGGGGGAAGCAGCCC. It is translated as CASSPSTGGKQP. The full CDR3 sequence reads CASSPSTGGKQPQHF. The chain has TRBV18 and TRBJ1-5, with TRBD1 matching 8 bases. The observed sequence ends 3 residues before the CDR3 terminus, with the missing tail filled in from the germline J gene. Trimming cost V 2 bases and J 7 bases; bases outside gene matches: 7. Germline V lookup: CDR1 KGHSH, CDR2 LQKENI. This CDR3 has 15 amino acids.

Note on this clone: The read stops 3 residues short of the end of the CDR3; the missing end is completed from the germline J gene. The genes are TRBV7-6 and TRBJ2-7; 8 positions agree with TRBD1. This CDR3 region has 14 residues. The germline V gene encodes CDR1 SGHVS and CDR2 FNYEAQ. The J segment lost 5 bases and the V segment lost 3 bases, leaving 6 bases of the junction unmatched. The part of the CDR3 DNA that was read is TGTGCCAGCAGCTTTGGACAGGGAATTAACGAG. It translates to CASSFGQGINE. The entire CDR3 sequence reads CASSFGQGINEQYF.

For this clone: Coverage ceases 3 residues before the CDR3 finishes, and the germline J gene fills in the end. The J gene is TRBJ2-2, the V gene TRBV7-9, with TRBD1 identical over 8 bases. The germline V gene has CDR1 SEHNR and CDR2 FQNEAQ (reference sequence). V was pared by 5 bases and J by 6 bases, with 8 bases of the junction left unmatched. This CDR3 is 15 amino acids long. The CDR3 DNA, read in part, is TGTGCCAGCAGCGCGGACAGGGTCGTTCCCGGGGAG. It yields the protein CASSADRVVPGE. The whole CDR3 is CASSADRVVPGELFF. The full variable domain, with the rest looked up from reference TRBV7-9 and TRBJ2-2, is DTGVSQNPRHKITKRGQNVTFRCDPISEHNRLYWYRQTLGQGPEFLTYFQNEAQLEKSRLLSDRFSAERPKGSFSTLEIQRTEQGDSAMYLCASSADRVVPGELFFGEGSRLTVL.

The part of the CDR3 DNA that was read is TGTGCCAGTACCTCAACCCGGACAGGGTGGGGAGAAGAGACC. It codes for CASTSTRTGWGEET. The complete CDR3 sequence is CASTSTRTGWGEETQYF. V usage is TRBV19 and J usage is TRBJ2-5, with 8 bases fitting TRBD1. The sequenced fragment ends 3 residues before the CDR3 boundary, so the rest is inferred from the germline J gene. Germline lookup yields CDR1 LNHDA and CDR2 SQIVND (reference sequence). The trim removed 7 bases at V and 3 bases at J, leaving 16 bases unmatched. The CDR3 is made up of 17 amino acids.